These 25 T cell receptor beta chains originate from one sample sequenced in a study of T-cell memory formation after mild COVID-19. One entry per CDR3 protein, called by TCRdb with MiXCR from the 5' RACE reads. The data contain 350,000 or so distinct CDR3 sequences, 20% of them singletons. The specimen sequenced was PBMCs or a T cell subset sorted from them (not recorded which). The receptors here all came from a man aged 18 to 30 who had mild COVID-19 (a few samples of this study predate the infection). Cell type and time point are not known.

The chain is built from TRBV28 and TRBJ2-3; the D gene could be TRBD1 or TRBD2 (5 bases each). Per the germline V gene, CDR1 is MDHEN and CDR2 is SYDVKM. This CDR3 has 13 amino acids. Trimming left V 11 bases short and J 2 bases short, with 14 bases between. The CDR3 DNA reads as TGTGCCGGGGGTAGGGGCCACACAGATACGCAGTATTTT. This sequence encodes CAGGRGHTDTQYF.

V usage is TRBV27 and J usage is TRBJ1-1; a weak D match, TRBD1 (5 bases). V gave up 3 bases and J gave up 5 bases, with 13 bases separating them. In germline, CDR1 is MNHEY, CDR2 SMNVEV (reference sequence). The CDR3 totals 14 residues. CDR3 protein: CASSFGATGTEAFF. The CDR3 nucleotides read TGTGCCAGCAGTTTCGGGGCCACGGGTACTGAAGCTTTCTTT.

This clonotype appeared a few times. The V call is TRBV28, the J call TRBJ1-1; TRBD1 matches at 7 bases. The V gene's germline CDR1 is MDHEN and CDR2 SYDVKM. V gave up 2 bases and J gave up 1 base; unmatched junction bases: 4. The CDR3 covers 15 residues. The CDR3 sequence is CASSLHQGGNTEAFF. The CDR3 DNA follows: TGTGCCAGCAGTTTACATCAGGGGGGGAACACTGAAGCTTTCTTT.

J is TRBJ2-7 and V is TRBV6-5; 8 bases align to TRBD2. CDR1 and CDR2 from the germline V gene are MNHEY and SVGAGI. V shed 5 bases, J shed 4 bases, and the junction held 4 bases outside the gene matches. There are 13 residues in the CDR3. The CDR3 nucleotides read TGTGCCAGCAGTCCTCGGGGGGGTTACGAGCAGTACTTC. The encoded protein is CASSPRGGYEQYF.

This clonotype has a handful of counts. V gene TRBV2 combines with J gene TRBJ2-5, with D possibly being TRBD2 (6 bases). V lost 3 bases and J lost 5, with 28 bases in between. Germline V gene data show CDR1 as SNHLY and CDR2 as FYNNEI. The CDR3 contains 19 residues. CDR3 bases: TGTGCCAGCAGTGATGGTTTTGCGACCGTGACTAGGAGAAGGGAGACCCAGTACTTC. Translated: CASSDGFATVTRRRETQYF.

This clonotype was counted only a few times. The CDR3 spells CASTLTRGAVAFF. The CDR3 nucleotides read TGTGCCAGCACCCTGACCCGGGGAGCTGTGGCTTTCTTT. The chain recombines TRBV28 with TRBJ1-1; the D is unclear. Germline V gene data show CDR1 as MDHEN and CDR2 as SYDVKM. With 7 bases removed from V and 11 bases from J, the gap between germline ends came to 20 bases. This CDR3 is 13 amino acids long.

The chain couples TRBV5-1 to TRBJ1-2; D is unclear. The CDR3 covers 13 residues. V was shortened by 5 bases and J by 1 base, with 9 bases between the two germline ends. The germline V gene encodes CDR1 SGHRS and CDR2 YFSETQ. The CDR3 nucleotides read TGCGCCAGCAGGACCACAGTTAACTATGGCTACACCTTC. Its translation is CASRTTVNYGYTF.

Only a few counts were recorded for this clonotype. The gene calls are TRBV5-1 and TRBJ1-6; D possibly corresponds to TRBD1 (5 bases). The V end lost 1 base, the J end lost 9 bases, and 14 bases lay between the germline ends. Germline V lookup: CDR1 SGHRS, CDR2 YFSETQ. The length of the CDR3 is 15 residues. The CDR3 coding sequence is TGCGCCAGCAGCTTGACCGGGACCCAGAGTTCACCCCTCCACTTT. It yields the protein CASSLTGTQSSPLHF. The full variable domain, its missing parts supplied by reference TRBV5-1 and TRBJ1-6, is KAGVTQTPRYLIKTRGQQVTLSCSPISGHRSVSWYQQTPGQGLQFLFEYFSETQRNKGNFPGRFSGRQFSNSRSEMNVSTLELGDSALYLCASSLTGTQSSPLHFGNGTRLTVT.

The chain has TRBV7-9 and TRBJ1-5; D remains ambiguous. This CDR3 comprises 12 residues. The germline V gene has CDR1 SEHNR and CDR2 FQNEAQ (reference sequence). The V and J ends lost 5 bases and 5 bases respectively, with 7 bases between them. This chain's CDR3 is CASSRHDQPQHF. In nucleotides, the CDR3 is TGTGCCAGCAGCAGACATGATCAGCCCCAGCATTTT.

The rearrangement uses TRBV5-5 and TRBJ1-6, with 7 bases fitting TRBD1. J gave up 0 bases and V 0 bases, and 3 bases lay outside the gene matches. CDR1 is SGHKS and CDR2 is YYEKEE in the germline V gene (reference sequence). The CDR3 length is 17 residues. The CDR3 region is CASSLDGDSSYNSPLHF. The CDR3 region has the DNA TGTGCCAGCAGCTTGGACGGGGACAGCTCCTATAATTCACCCCTCCACTTT. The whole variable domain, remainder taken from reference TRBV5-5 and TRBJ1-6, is DAGVTQSPTHLIKTRGQQVTLRCSPISGHKSVSWYQQVLGQGPQFIFQYYEKEERGRGNFPDRFSARQFPNYSSELNVNALLLGDSALYLCASSLDGDSSYNSPLHFGNGTRLTVT.

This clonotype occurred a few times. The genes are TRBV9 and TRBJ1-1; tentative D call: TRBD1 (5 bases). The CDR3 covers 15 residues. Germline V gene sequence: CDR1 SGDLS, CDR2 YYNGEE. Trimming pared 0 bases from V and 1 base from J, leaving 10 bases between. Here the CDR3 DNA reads TGTGCCAGCAGCGTAGAGGGGTTCCAGAACACTGAAGCTTTCTTT. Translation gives CASSVEGFQNTEAFF.

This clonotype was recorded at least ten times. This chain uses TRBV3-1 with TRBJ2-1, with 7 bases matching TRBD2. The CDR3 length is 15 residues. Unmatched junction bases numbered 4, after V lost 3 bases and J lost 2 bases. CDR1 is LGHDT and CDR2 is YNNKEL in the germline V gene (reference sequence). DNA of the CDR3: TGTGCCAGCAGCCATGTACTAGCGCCCTACAATGAGCAGTTCTTC. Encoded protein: CASSHVLAPYNEQFF.

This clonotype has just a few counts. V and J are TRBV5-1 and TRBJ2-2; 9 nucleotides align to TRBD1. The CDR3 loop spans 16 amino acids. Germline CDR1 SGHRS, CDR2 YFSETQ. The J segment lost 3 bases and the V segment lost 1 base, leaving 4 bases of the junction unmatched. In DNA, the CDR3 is TGCGCCAGCAGCTTGTCCGGGACAGGGCACACCGGGGAGCTGTTTTTT. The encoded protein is CASSLSGTGHTGELFF.

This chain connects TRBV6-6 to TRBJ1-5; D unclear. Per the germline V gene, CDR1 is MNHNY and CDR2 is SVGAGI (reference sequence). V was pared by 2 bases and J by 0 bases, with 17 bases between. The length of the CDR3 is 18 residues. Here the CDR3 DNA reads TGTGCCAGCAGTTACCCCGTGAGCGCCAGTCATAGCAATCAGCCCCAGCATTTT. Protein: CASSYPVSASHSNQPQHF.

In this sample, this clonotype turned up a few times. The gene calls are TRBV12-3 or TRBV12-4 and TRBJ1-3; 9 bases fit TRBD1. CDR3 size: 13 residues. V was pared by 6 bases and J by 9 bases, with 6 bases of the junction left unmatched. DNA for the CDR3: TGTGCCAGCAGAACGGGACAGGGCGCCACCATATATTTT. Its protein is CASRTGQGATIYF.

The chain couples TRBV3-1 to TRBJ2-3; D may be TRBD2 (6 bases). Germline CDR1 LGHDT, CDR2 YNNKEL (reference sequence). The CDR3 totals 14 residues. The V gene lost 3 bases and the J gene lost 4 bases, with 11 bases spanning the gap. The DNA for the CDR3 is TGTGCCAGCAGCCAGGGGGGAGTCCCAGATACGCAGTATTTT. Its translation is CASSQGGVPDTQYF.

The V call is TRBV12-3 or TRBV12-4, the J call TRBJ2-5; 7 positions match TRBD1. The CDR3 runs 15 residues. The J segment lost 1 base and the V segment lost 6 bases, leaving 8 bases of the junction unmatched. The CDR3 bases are TGTGCCAGCAGCCCCCGGGACAGCATCCAAGAGACCCAGTACTTC. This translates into CASSPRDSIQETQYF.

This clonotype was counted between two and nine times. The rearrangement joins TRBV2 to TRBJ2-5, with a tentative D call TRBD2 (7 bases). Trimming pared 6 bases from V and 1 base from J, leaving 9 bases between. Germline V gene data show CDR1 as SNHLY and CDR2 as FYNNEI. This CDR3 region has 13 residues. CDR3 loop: CASRRGAQETQYF. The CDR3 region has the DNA TGTGCCAGCAGACGGGGGGCCCAAGAGACCCAGTACTTC.

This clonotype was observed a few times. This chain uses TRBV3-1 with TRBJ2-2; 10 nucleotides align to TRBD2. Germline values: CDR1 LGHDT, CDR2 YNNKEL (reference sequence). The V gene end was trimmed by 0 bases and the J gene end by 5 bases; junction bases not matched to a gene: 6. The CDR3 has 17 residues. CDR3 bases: TGTGCCAGCAGCCAAGACAGCGGGGGGGCGTGGACCGGGGAGCTGTTTTTT. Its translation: CASSQDSGGAWTGELFF.

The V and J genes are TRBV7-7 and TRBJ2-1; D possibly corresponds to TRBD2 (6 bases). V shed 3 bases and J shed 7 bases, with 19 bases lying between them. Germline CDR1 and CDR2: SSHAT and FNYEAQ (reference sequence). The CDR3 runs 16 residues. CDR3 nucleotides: TGTGCCAGCAGCTTTGGTCGGTACGGGGGTAGGAATGAGCAGTTCTTC. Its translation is CASSFGRYGGRNEQFF.

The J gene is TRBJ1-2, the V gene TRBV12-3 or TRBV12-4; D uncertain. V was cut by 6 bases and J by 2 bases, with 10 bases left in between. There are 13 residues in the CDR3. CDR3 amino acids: CASRASENYGYTF. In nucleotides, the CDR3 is TGTGCCAGCAGAGCTTCGGAGAACTATGGCTACACCTTC.

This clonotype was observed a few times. In DNA, the CDR3 is TGCGCCAGCAGCTTGCAGGGGGACAACTCCTACGAGCAGTACGTC. Translated: CASSLQGDNSYEQYV. The chain couples TRBV5-1 to TRBJ2-7; 7 bases are a match to TRBD1. Losses at the gene ends were 1 base for V and 0 bases for J; bases not matched to a gene: 4. This CDR3 region has 15 residues. Germline V gives CDR1 SGHRS, CDR2 YFSETQ.

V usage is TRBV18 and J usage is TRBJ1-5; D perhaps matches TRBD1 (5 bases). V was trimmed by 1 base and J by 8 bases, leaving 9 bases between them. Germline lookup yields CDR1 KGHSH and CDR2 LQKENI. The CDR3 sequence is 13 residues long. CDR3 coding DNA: TGTGCCAGCTCACCACAGGGGTGGGAGCCCCAGCATTTT. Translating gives CASSPQGWEPQHF.

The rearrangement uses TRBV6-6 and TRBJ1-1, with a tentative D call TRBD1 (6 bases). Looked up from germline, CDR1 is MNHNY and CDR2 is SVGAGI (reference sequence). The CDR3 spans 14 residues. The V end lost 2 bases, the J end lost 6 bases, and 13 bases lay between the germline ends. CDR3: CASSYGQGSAEAFF. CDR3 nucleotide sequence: TGTGCCAGCAGTTACGGGCAGGGGAGCGCTGAAGCTTTCTTT.

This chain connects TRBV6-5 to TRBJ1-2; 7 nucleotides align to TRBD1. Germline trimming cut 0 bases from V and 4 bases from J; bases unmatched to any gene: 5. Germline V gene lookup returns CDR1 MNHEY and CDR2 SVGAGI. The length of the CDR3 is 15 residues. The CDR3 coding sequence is TGTGCCAGCAGTTACTCGGCCAGGGGGGGCTATGGCTACACCTTC. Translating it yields CASSYSARGGYGYTF.